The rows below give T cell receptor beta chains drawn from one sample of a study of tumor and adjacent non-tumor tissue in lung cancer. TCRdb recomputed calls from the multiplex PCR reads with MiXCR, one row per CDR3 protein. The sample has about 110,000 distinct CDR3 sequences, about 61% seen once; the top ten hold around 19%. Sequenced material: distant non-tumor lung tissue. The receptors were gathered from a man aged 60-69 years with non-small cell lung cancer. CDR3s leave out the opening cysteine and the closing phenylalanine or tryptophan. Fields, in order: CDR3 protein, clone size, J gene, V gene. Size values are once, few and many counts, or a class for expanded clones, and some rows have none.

CDR3aa: ASSSIGSRNQPQH
abundance: NA
j_gene: TRBJ1-5
v_gene: TRBV12-3/TRBV12-4

CDR3aa: ASSRGKGNTEAF
abundance: NA
j_gene: TRBJ1-1
v_gene: TRBV13

CDR3aa: SAMPWRSYNEQF
abundance: few
j_gene: TRBJ2-1
v_gene: TRBV20-1

CDR3aa: ASSLGGLAKNIQY
abundance: many
j_gene: TRBJ2-4
v_gene: TRBV12-3/TRBV12-4

CDR3aa: GVEGTFFSQNEQF
abundance: NA
j_gene: TRBJ2-1
v_gene: TRBV29-1

CDR3aa: ASTTQGAYEQY
abundance: medium-sized
j_gene: TRBJ2-7
v_gene: TRBV6-6

CDR3aa: VSSPRTSVVWETQY
abundance: NA
j_gene: TRBJ2-5
v_gene: TRBV11-2

CDR3aa: ASRTGTSMNTGELF
abundance: NA
j_gene: TRBJ2-2
v_gene: TRBV6-5

CDR3aa: ASSTAGTSGTDTQY
abundance: many
j_gene: TRBJ2-3
v_gene: TRBV12-3/TRBV12-4

CDR3aa: ASSPGLSNQPQH
abundance: many
j_gene: TRBJ1-5
v_gene: TRBV28

CDR3aa: ASSYSRWTEAF
abundance: NA
j_gene: TRBJ1-1
v_gene: TRBV6-2/TRBV6-3

CDR3aa: SARDRLRGSTDTQY
abundance: NA
j_gene: TRBJ2-3
v_gene: TRBV20-1

CDR3aa: AWNEYTEAF
abundance: NA
j_gene: TRBJ1-1
v_gene: TRBV30

CDR3aa: SVEVGLGGDEQY
abundance: many
j_gene: TRBJ2-7
v_gene: TRBV29-1

CDR3aa: ASRGRGMTNYGYT
abundance: NA
j_gene: TRBJ1-2
v_gene: TRBV12-3/TRBV12-4

CDR3aa: ASRSTSWTGELF
abundance: many
j_gene: TRBJ2-2
v_gene: TRBV6-2/TRBV6-3

CDR3aa: ASSYSKYTEAF
abundance: NA
j_gene: TRBJ1-1
v_gene: TRBV19

CDR3aa: ASSSVQNPPKNIQY
abundance: NA
j_gene: TRBJ2-4
v_gene: TRBV5-4

CDR3aa: ASSSLSGRSYDQY
abundance: NA
j_gene: TRBJ2-7
v_gene: TRBV6-2/TRBV6-3

CDR3aa: ASSVQLSPLH
abundance: many
j_gene: TRBJ1-6
v_gene: TRBV12-3/TRBV12-4

CDR3aa: AGSSTGGSGNYEQY
abundance: few
j_gene: TRBJ2-7
v_gene: TRBV6-2/TRBV6-3

CDR3aa: ASRRGTGMNTVAF
abundance: NA
j_gene: TRBJ1-1
v_gene: TRBV6-5

CDR3aa: TSSLSTSDWAEELF
abundance: NA
j_gene: TRBJ2-2
v_gene: TRBV4-2

CDR3aa: ASSSPRGRGEQY
abundance: many
j_gene: TRBJ2-7
v_gene: TRBV6-5

CDR3aa: SVESGAETQY
abundance: few
j_gene: TRBJ2-5
v_gene: TRBV29-1

CDR3aa: ASRTGGASGYT
abundance: many
j_gene: TRBJ1-2
v_gene: TRBV12-3/TRBV12-4

CDR3aa: ASSSEQGVDEQF
abundance: NA
j_gene: TRBJ2-1
v_gene: TRBV11-2

CDR3aa: SVEETGYGYT
abundance: many
j_gene: TRBJ1-2
v_gene: TRBV29-1

CDR3aa: AWASGTGCAGAF
abundance: NA
j_gene: TRBJ1-1
v_gene: TRBV30

CDR3aa: ANSSPGTNQAGEQF
abundance: NA
j_gene: TRBJ2-1
v_gene: TRBV6-5

CDR3aa: SVASVGTGKLF
abundance: NA
j_gene: TRBJ2-2
v_gene: TRBV29-1

CDR3aa: ANSYVGSAEAF
abundance: NA
j_gene: TRBJ1-1
v_gene: TRBV6-5

CDR3aa: ASSRDRVGSPLH
abundance: many
j_gene: TRBJ1-6
v_gene: TRBV28

CDR3aa: ASSIPLGNTDTQY
abundance: few
j_gene: TRBJ2-3
v_gene: TRBV5-4

CDR3aa: TSSQELSGLFGYT
abundance: NA
j_gene: TRBJ1-2
v_gene: TRBV4-1

CDR3aa: ANSFSQNQPQH
abundance: NA
j_gene: TRBJ1-5
v_gene: TRBV11-2

CDR3aa: ATSRVRRHHGAGELF
abundance: NA
j_gene: TRBJ2-2
v_gene: TRBV15

CDR3aa: ASSHLAGEHSGANVLT
abundance: NA
j_gene: TRBJ2-6
v_gene: TRBV4-1

CDR3aa: ASGLSGSETQY
abundance: many
j_gene: TRBJ2-5
v_gene: TRBV12-5

CDR3aa: TSSQTSPIDTQY
abundance: NA
j_gene: TRBJ2-3
v_gene: TRBV4-2